Reported below is one TCR beta chain. Its antigen target is currently unknown. Base qualities are not provided; no much larger clone lies one nucleotide away. Ficoll-Paque density gradient centrifugation was the method used to isolate PBMCs. The entry originates in a study of T-cell memory formation after mild COVID-19 (dated by TCRdb to about 2021). General notes on the study: TCR sequence clusters from the two donors were found to be largely donor specific. Longitudinal TCRalpha and TCRbeta repertoire sequencing tracked T-cell clones expanding and contracting after mild COVID-19 in a couple of donors. Two young, previously healthy adult volunteers made up the cohort, one male and one female. Overall study results and their limits: SARS-CoV-2 specificity was not confirmed for the second-wave clones peaking on day 37. Contracting CD4+ clones turned up mainly in the CM and EM memory subsets, whereas EMRA was where CD8+ clones were enriched. The detection of some responding clones in pre-infection memory suggests that pre-existing cross-reactive memory T cells joined the SARS-CoV-2 response. From day 15 to 85, contracting clones showed balanced CD4/CD8 phenotypes, whereas a second wave of clones that expanded from day 15 to 37 leaned towards CD4+. Only a couple of mild cases were covered in the study, and larger cohorts including severe cases with pre-infection samples were considered necessary.

The sample was run on an Illumina NovaSeq 6000. Using 5'RACE with constant-segment primers, TCRalpha and TCRbeta cDNA libraries were constructed, with sample barcodes and unique molecular identifiers added in the process. RNA was extracted from every sample with Trizol reagent. The libraries were amplified in two PCR steps, and the second step added a second sample barcode and Illumina TruSeq adapters. Sequencing of libraries was performed on an Illumina NovaSeq with 2 x 150 bp paired-end reads. The paper's processing steps were these. Reads were demultiplexed and collapsed into UMI-guided consensus sequences with migec v1.2.7. With mixcr v2.1.11, UMI consensuses were aligned to TRA and TRB V and J templates and assembled into clonotypes. Clonotypes were classified as expanded or contracted when called significant by both edgeR and NoisET, with noise models trained on biological replicates. For edgeR calls, the thresholds were a false discovery rate-adjusted p below 0.01 and a log2 fold-change of 1. As an exploratory analysis of dynamics, max-normalized trajectories of the 1000 most abundant clonotypes were examined by PCA with hierarchical clustering. Each responding clone was given a CD4 or CD8 phenotype based on the CD4+ and CD8+ repertoires, which had been sequenced separately. TCRdb reprocessed the public reads (quality trimming at Q25 with fastp, clone calling with MiXCR) and kept in-frame beta chains. All rows with the same CDR3 protein become a single entry with the most common DNA and genes. The V and J calls shown here were made by TCRdb, not taken from the authors' results. The sample table lists about 280,000 distinct CDR3 sequences, under 8.5% of them with a count of one. Of the sample, approximately 23% is held by the ten largest clones.

The CDR3 holds 14 amino acids from the cysteine to the phenylalanine. Of all the DNA, just the CDR3 is kept, 42 bases in frame from base 1. The trim is 1 base for V and 2 bases for J, with a gap of 6 bases between the germline ends. As encoded in the germline V gene, CDR1 is SGHTA while CDR2 is FQGNSA. Recombination connected TRBV7-2 to TRBJ2-1, with no confidently assigned D gene. Input material: PBMCs or a T cell subset sorted from them (not recorded which). This TCR came from a man between 18 and 35 years old who had mild COVID-19 (a few samples of this study predate the infection). The sample titles of this study are shuffled in the database, so cell type and time point are left out; the donor was told from shared clones. The DNA is as follows: TGTGCCAGCAGCTTAGAGTCCACCTACAATGAGCAGTTCTTC. The encoded protein is CASSLESTYNEQFF.